These T cell receptor beta chains were read from a single sample in a study of regulatory T cells in long-lasting Graves disease. TCRdb used MiXCR to reprocess the multiplex PCR reads, holding one entry per CDR3 protein. The sample contains some 470,000 distinct CDR3 sequences, approximately 21% of which appear only once. The specimen was peripheral blood mononuclear cells (PBMCs), collected when the disease was refractory, from a patient treated with antithyroid drugs. These receptors came from a female donor with Graves disease. CDR3s include the opening cysteine and the closing phenylalanine or tryptophan. Fields, in order: CDR3 protein, CDR3 DNA, V gene, J gene, clone size, D gene. D genes are given only for firm matches. Rows give clone size only sometimes, using once, few, many, or a class for an expanded clone.

CASSAGQMYQETQYF	TGTGCCAGCAGTGCTGGACAGATGTACCAAGAGACCCAGTACTTC	TRBV25-1	TRBJ2-5	few	NA
CASSLGGMSNQPQHF	TGTGCCAGTAGCCTAGGGGGAATGAGCAATCAGCCCCAGCATTTT	TRBV19	TRBJ1-5	NA	NA
CASSINPPGQVNTGELFF	TGTGCCAGTAGTATCAACCCCCCGGGACAGGTTAACACCGGGGAGCTGTTTTTT	TRBV19	TRBJ2-2	NA	TRBD1
CASSGRDRGSEAFF	TGTGCCAGCAGCGGCCGGGACAGGGGGTCTGAAGCTTTCTTT	TRBV7-3	TRBJ1-1	few	TRBD1
CASSYYQGPSRPQHF	TGTGCCAGCAGTTACTATCAGGGGCCTTCGCGGCCCCAGCATTTT	TRBV6-5	TRBJ1-5	many	NA
CASSRPSDREETQYF	TGTGCCAGCAGCCGCCCCTCGGACAGGGAAGAGACCCAGTACTTC	TRBV6-2/TRBV6-3	TRBJ2-5	many	TRBD1
CASGSGTGNTEAFF	TGTGCCAGCGGGTCCGGGACAGGGAACACTGAAGCTTTCTTT	TRBV6-1	TRBJ1-1	few	TRBD1
CASSAGPKYGYTF	TGTGCCAGCAGCGCCGGGCCTAAATATGGCTACACCTTC	TRBV6-1	TRBJ1-2	many	NA
CASSQRGMATEAFF	TGTGCCAGCAGCCAAAGGGGGATGGCAACTGAAGCTTTCTTT	TRBV3-1	TRBJ1-1	few	NA
CASSYLKAAPSYNEQFF	TGTGCCAGCAGTTACCTAAAAGCGGCCCCGTCCTACAATGAGCAGTTCTTC	TRBV6-2/TRBV6-3	TRBJ2-1	NA	NA
CASSTGDPSNYF	TGTGCCAGCAGCACTGGGGACCCCAGCAACTACTTC	TRBV11-2	TRBJ2-5	many	NA
CASSLETVSNQPQHF	TGTGCCAGCAGCTTAGAGACAGTCAGCAATCAGCCCCAGCATTTT	TRBV7-8	TRBJ1-5	few	NA
CASSSQPRGYLTDTQYF	TGCGCCAGCAGCTCGCAACCTCGGGGTTACCTCACAGATACGCAGTATTTT	TRBV5-1	TRBJ2-3	few	NA
CASDGAGQGINGPYEQYF	TGTGCCTCTGATGGGGCAGGACAGGGGATTAATGGGCCCTACGAGCAGTACTTC	TRBV2	TRBJ2-7	many	TRBD1
CASSSGQGALSRGYTF	TGTGCCAGTAGTTCGGGACAGGGGGCCCTGTCTAGAGGCTACACCTTC	TRBV19	TRBJ1-2	few	TRBD1
CASSRLGNEQFF	TGTGCCAGCAGTCGACTGGGCAATGAGCAGTTCTTC	TRBV2	TRBJ2-1	NA	NA
CASSLGVAGAYEQFF	TGCGCCAGCAGCCTCGGAGTAGCGGGAGCCTATGAGCAGTTCTTC	TRBV4-3	TRBJ2-1	NA	TRBD2
CATSEAPGRTDTQYF	TGTGCCACCAGTGAAGCACCGGGGCGAACAGATACGCAGTATTTT	TRBV24-1	TRBJ2-3	NA	NA
CASIPYSGGAETGELFF	TGTGCCAGCATCCCTTATAGCGGGGGGGCCGAGACCGGGGAGCTGTTTTTT	TRBV28	TRBJ2-2	few	TRBD2
CASPASLSKPGELFF	TGTGCCAGCCCTGCATCGCTCAGCAAGCCCGGGGAGCTGTTTTTT	TRBV11-2	TRBJ2-2	NA	NA
CATGTPFQETQYF	TGTGCCACCGGGACACCCTTCCAAGAGACCCAGTACTTC	TRBV24-1	TRBJ2-5	many	NA
CASGQGPGETQYF	TGTGCCAGTGGTCAGGGGCCGGGGGAGACCCAGTACTTC	TRBV19	TRBJ2-5	NA	NA
CASSPREGTEAFF	TGTGCCAGCTCACCAAGGGAAGGGACGGAAGCTTTCTTT	TRBV18	TRBJ1-1	NA	NA
CASSGSYGGGYGYTF	TGTGCCAGCAGCGGCAGTTACGGGGGAGGCTATGGCTACACCTTC	TRBV7-9	TRBJ1-2	NA	NA
CASSVGGGGYEQYF	TGTGCCAGCAGCGTAGGGGGGGGCGGTTACGAGCAGTACTTC	TRBV9	TRBJ2-7	many	NA
CASRTQGHPGNTIYF	TGTGCCAGCAGGACACAGGGGCACCCTGGAAACACCATATATTTT	TRBV6-1	TRBJ1-3	many	TRBD1
CASSPQGQRQETQYF	TGTGCCAGCAGCCCCCAAGGCCAGCGTCAAGAGACCCAGTACTTC	TRBV11-3	TRBJ2-5	few	NA
CASSTPVGPTDTQYF	TGCGCCAGCAGCACCCCCGTGGGGCCCACAGATACGCAGTATTTT	TRBV5-1	TRBJ2-3	few	NA
CASSRDLAKEKLFF	TGTGCCAGTAGTCGGGACCTTGCAAAAGAAAAACTGTTTTTT	TRBV19	TRBJ1-4	NA	NA
CASSLPGAGEETQYF	TGCGCCAGCAGTCTCCCGGGGGCCGGGGAAGAGACCCAGTACTTC	TRBV4-1	TRBJ2-5	NA	NA
CASSRSRGFYTEAFF	TGTGCCAGCAGCCGTTCACGGGGGTTTTACACTGAAGCTTTCTTT	TRBV28	TRBJ1-1	many	NA
CASSPGLAGEQETQYF	TGTGCCAGCAGCCCTGGACTAGCGGGGGAACAAGAGACCCAGTACTTC	TRBV19	TRBJ2-5	many	TRBD2
CSARDRVYSNQPQHF	TGCAGTGCTAGAGATCGGGTTTATAGCAATCAGCCCCAGCATTTT	TRBV20-1	TRBJ1-5	many	NA
CASSIFGEKNEKLFF	TGTGCCAGTAGTATTTTTGGGGAGAAGAATGAAAAACTGTTTTTT	TRBV19	TRBJ1-4	NA	NA
CASSEGLSNQPQHF	TGTGCCAGCAGCGAGGGGTTAAGCAATCAGCCCCAGCATTTT	TRBV6-1	TRBJ1-5	NA	NA
CASSPQTGFTGELFF	TGTGCCAGCAGCCCCCAGACAGGGTTCACCGGGGAGCTGTTTTTT	TRBV11-2	TRBJ2-2	NA	TRBD1
CASLKGDGYTF	TGTGCCAGCCTTAAGGGGGACGGCTACACCTTC	TRBV28	TRBJ1-2	many	NA
CSAGTGGSGAFF	TGCAGTGCTGGAACAGGGGGTAGTGGAGCTTTCTTT	TRBV20-1	TRBJ1-1	few	TRBD1
CASSPDTRGPPPRDSPLHF	TGCGCCAGCAGCCCTGATACCAGGGGGCCTCCACCCCGGGATTCACCCCTCCACTTT	TRBV5-1	TRBJ1-6	NA	TRBD1
CASSLNGGSNYGYTF	TGTGCCAGCAGTTTAAATGGCGGGTCTAACTATGGCTACACCTTC	TRBV28	TRBJ1-2	many	NA
CASSSRQGQAEAFF	TGCGCCAGCAGCTCCAGACAGGGGCAGGCTGAAGCTTTCTTT	TRBV5-1	TRBJ1-1	NA	TRBD1
CASSPIAGGSYNEQFF	TGTGCCAGCAGTCCCATAGCGGGAGGTTCCTACAATGAGCAGTTCTTC	TRBV27	TRBJ2-1	NA	TRBD2
CASTTERGTRTEAFF	TGTGCCAGCACCACGGAGAGAGGGACGCGCACTGAAGCTTTCTTT	TRBV28	TRBJ1-1	many	NA
CASSGSSYEQYF	TGTGCCAGCAGCGGGAGTTCCTACGAGCAGTACTTC	TRBV2	TRBJ2-7	many	NA
CASRIQNSYSNQPQHF	TGTGCCAGCAGGATACAGAACTCGTATAGCAATCAGCCCCAGCATTTT	TRBV28	TRBJ1-5	many	NA
CDSSPVSGNQETQYF	TGTGACAGCAGCCCCGTCAGCGGGAACCAAGAGACCCAGTACTTC	TRBV7-2	TRBJ2-5	NA	TRBD2
CASSRALGREETQYF	TGTGCCAGCTCGAGAGCCCTCGGAAGGGAAGAGACCCAGTACTTC	TRBV6-1	TRBJ2-5	many	NA
CASRVRGPETQYF	TGTGCCAGCAGGGTCAGGGGGCCCGAGACCCAGTACTTC	TRBV28	TRBJ2-5	many	TRBD1
CASSHRLAGGAKNIQYF	TGTGCCAGCAGCCACAGACTAGCGGGTGGGGCCAAAAACATTCAGTACTTC	TRBV4-2	TRBJ2-4	NA	TRBD2
CSARDPRRGGEYEQYF	TGCAGTGCTAGAGATCCCCGCCGGGGGGGAGAATACGAGCAGTACTTC	TRBV20-1	TRBJ2-7	NA	TRBD2